These 16 T cell receptor beta chains originate from one sample sequenced in a study of tumor-infiltrating lymphocytes in primary liver carcinoma. Unsorted whole blood supplied the RNA, and germline DNA was extracted too. TCR beta cDNA was made from 400 to 600 ng total RNA with a constant-region primer. Library construction for TCR beta comprised three nested multiplex PCR rounds performed with slightly modified ARM-PCR. A C-beta reverse primer and TRBV1-TRBV30 forward primers served in each of the first two PCR rounds, at approximately 10 cycles apiece. TCRdb redid the calling of the multiplex PCR reads with MiXCR, one entry per CDR3 protein. Here the sample spans over 250,000 distinct CDR3 sequences, almost 60% being singletons. What was sequenced was peripheral blood. The receptors originated from a woman in her 30s with primary liver carcinoma and hepatitis B virus infection.

There are many counts of this clonotype. The genes are TRBV12-3 or TRBV12-4 and TRBJ2-3; 8 bases match TRBD2. J was trimmed by 7 bases and V by 6 bases; bases with no gene match: 15. The CDR3 spans 16 residues. This CDR3 is CASSPDPGSGRNTQYF. The CDR3 coding sequence is TGTGCCAGCAGCCCAGACCCGGGGAGCGGGAGAAATACGCAGTATTTT.

The rearrangement uses TRBV12-3 or TRBV12-4 and TRBJ2-3; D remains ambiguous. Trimming stripped 2 bases from V and 2 bases from J, with 8 bases between. This CDR3 has 14 amino acids. The CDR3 loop is CASSLLGNTDTQYF. The CDR3 DNA is TGTGCCAGCAGTTTACTTGGAAACACAGATACGCAGTATTTT.

Details on this clonotype: Since a much larger clone is just one base distant, this may be a read error. The rearrangement joins TRBV11-3 to TRBJ2-1; D is perhaps TRBD2 (6 bases). CDR1 and CDR2 from the germline V gene are SGHNT and YENEEA. The CDR3 is made up of 16 amino acids. The CDR3 region is CTSSEGEGSGYNEQFF. CDR3 in DNA: TGTACCAGCAGCGAAGGTGAGGGTAGCGGCTACAATGAGCAGTTCTTC.

Notes on this clonotype: This may arise from a read error, as a much more abundant clone is one base away. The chain is built from TRBV4-2 and TRBJ2-3; D possibly corresponds to TRBD2 (5 bases). There are 13 residues in the CDR3. The germline gives CDR1 LGHNA, CDR2 YNFKEQ. The CDR3 loop is CVSSQEGFATQYF. The DNA for the CDR3 is TGTGTCAGCAGCCAAGAGGGATTTGCCACGCAGTATTTT.

There are a few counts of this clonotype. The V gene is TRBV28, the J gene TRBJ1-3; 7 bases match TRBD1. V lost 8 bases and J lost 4; bases outside the gene matches: 8. The CDR3 has 14 residues. CDR1 is MDHEN and CDR2 is SYDVKM in the germline V gene. CDR3 region: CASQKQGSGNTIYF. CDR3 DNA sequence: TGTGCCAGCCAAAAACAGGGGTCCGGAAACACCATATATTTT.

This clonotype was found a few times. The chain employs TRBV12-3 or TRBV12-4 and TRBJ1-1; D not resolved. V lost 7 bases, J lost 1 base, and 13 bases lay in between. This CDR3 comprises 14 residues. The CDR3: CASKIVQANTEAFF. In DNA form, the CDR3 reads TGTGCCAGCAAAATAGTTCAGGCGAACACTGAAGCTTTCTTT.

There are many counts of this clonotype. The V call is TRBV29-1, the J call TRBJ2-1, with 13 bases that match TRBD2. This CDR3 has 19 amino acids. Germline trimming cut 3 bases from V and 4 bases from J; bases unmatched to any gene: 15. Germline CDR1 SQVTM, CDR2 ANQGSEA. The CDR3 spells CSVEGGLAGDLRRYNEQFF. The DNA of the CDR3 is TGCAGCGTTGAGGGAGGACTAGCGGGAGACCTCCGGCGGTACAATGAGCAGTTCTTC.

J is TRBJ1-1 and V is TRBV6-5; a weak D match, TRBD1 (5 bases). The germline gives CDR1 MNHEY, CDR2 SVGAGI. V dropped 8 bases and J dropped 4 bases, with 17 bases sitting between them. CDR3 length equals 14 residues. DNA of the CDR3: TGTGCCAGCTCTTTGGGGGGGGGGACCACTGAAGCTTTCTTT. Encoded protein: CASSLGGGTTEAFF.

This sequence joins TRBV6-6 and TRBJ2-6; D possibly corresponds to TRBD2 (6 bases). The V and J ends lost 3 bases and 0 bases respectively, with 18 bases between them. The CDR3 has 19 amino acids. CDR1 MNHNY and CDR2 SVGAGI come from the germline V gene (reference sequence). CDR3 nucleotide sequence: TGTGCCAGCAGTTATCAAGCGGGCCGAACCCGCTCTGGGGCCAACGTCCTGACTTTC. Amino acid sequence: CASSYQAGRTRSGANVLTF.

The V and J genes are TRBV28 and TRBJ2-7, with TRBD2 matching over 7 bases. Germline-derived CDR1 and CDR2 are MDHEN and SYDVKM. The CDR3 runs to 15 residues. V gave up 2 bases and J gave up 9 bases; unmatched junction bases: 13. The CDR3 DNA sequence: TGTGCCAGCAGTTTAGGCGGACTAGTGATCTATCGGCAGTACGTC. This encodes CASSLGGLVIYRQYV.

This clonotype was seen repeatedly, ten times or more. The chain has TRBV29-1 and TRBJ2-3; D not resolved. Trimming took off 5 bases at V and 2 bases at J, with 11 bases between the two ends. Per germline, CDR1 SQVTM and CDR2 ANQGSEA. This CDR3 comprises 13 residues. CDR3 coding DNA: TGCAGCGTTTCAAGTGGGTCCACAGATACGCAGTATTTT. This gives the protein CSVSSGSTDTQYF.

Notes on this clonotype: Given a much more abundant clone one base away, this may be a read error. This chain joins TRBV29-1 and TRBJ2-3; D may be TRBD1 or TRBD2 (5 bases each). The CDR3 is made up of 14 amino acids. Germline lookup yields CDR1 SQVTM and CDR2 ANQGSEA. CDR3 in amino acids: CSVKRDGSTDTLYF. Written as DNA, the CDR3 is TGCAGCGTTAAAAGGGACGGAAGCACAGATACGCTGTATTTT.

This clonotype occurred a few times. A much larger clone differs from this one at a single base, so this may be a read error. The chain carries TRBV6-1 and TRBJ2-7; TRBD1 is a possible D gene (5 bases). V was pared by 1 base and J by 2 bases, with 18 bases between. The CDR3 sequence is 17 residues long. Germline V gene sequence: CDR1 MNHNS, CDR2 SASEGT. CDR3 in DNA: TGTGCCAGCAGTGAAGTCCTCCAGGGCTTTAACACCTACGAGCAGTACTTC. Translated, it gives CASSEVLQGFNTYEQYF.

The V gene is TRBV5-4, the J gene TRBJ2-7; 7 bases map to TRBD1. Trimming removed 4 bases from V and 3 bases from J; junction bases left unmatched: 4. The germline V gene has CDR1 SGHNT and CDR2 YYREEE (reference sequence). The CDR3 extends over 13 amino acids. The CDR3 DNA is TGTGCCAGCAGCCGACAGGGTCTCTACGAGCAGTACTTC. Translation gives CASSRQGLYEQYF.

Concerning this clonotype: No conserved phenylalanine or tryptophan is present at the end of the CDR3, so a read error is the likely explanation. This chain uses TRBV6-2 or TRBV6-3 with TRBJ1-1, with unresolved D. Trimming removed 6 bases from V and 2 bases from J, with 28 bases in between. Germline assignment: CDR1 MNHEY and CDR2 SVGEGT. CDR3 length equals 19 residues. The CDR3 region is CASSLAVGPYREFNTEAFY. Written as DNA, the CDR3 is TGTGCCAGCAGCCTGGCGGTGGGCCCATACCGAGAGTTTAACACTGAAGCTTTCTAT.

Concerning this clonotype itself: Its ends do not fully match the called genes, so a read error is possible. This rearrangement joins TRBV29-1 to TRBJ2-3; 8 nucleotides line up with TRBD1. This CDR3 comprises 13 residues. Germline V gene sequence: CDR1 SQVTM, CDR2 ANQGSEA. This chain's CDR3 is CSGYRGCGDTRYF. CDR3 in DNA: TGCAGCGGTTACAGGGGGTGCGGGGATACGCGGTATTTT.